This T cell receptor beta chain is from a study of blood T cell repertoires in COVID-19. Study-level background: The origin of the acute and convalescent COVID-19 samples was the United States, Italy and Spain.

This clone was seen only once. The junction does not match germline at one end; this may be a read error. The CDR3 covers 14 residues. Germline loops: CDR1 MNHNS, CDR2 SASEGT. Profiled with immunoSEQ multiplex PCR; TCRdb holds only in-frame clones, not every one. Among approximately 76,000 clones listed, around nine tenths were seen once. The sequence derives from a woman aged 55-69 years with acute or convalescent COVID-19. The material sequenced was peripheral blood. This chain uses TRBV6-1 with TRBJ2-3; TRBD2 matches at 11 bases. The CDR3 region has the DNA TGTGCCAGCACTGAACTAGCGGGGGCTGATACGCAGTATTTT. It yields the protein CASTELAGADTQYF.